What follows describes a single T cell receptor (beta chain). This specimen comes from a study of blood T cell repertoires in COVID-19. Study overall: From T cells, B-cell-depleted T cells, or PBMCs came the material, which was cDNA or gDNA.

TCRdb's table, derived via immunoSEQ multiplex PCR, lists solely in-frame clones and lacks some. The sample holds about 180,000 clones, about 91% seen once. Between the trimmed V and J ends, which lost 8 bases and 0 bases, there was a span of 12 bases. Germline V gene data show CDR1 as LGHNT and CDR2 as FRNRAP. This CDR3 has 14 amino acids. Sequenced sample: peripheral blood. The gene calls are TRBV12-5 and TRBJ2-3, with D possibly TRBD2 on 6 matching bases. This sequence was found in a woman in her twenties or thirties with acute or convalescent COVID-19. The CDR3 region has the DNA TGTGCTAGTCGGGGGAGCTATAGCACAGATACGCAGTATTTT. Protein product: CASRGSYSTDTQYF.